This T cell receptor (beta chain) was identified during a study of blood T cell repertoires in COVID-19. Study-wide background: From T cells, B-cell-depleted T cells, or PBMCs came the material, which was cDNA or gDNA.

Per the original data handling: Amplified reference gene primers provided the basis for estimating nucleated cell counts. Here immunoSEQ multiplex PCR was the method, and the copy in TCRdb shows in-frame clones only, minus some. V and J calls and clone size follow that table, whereas D and trimming were derived from the DNA. Among more than 85,000 clones listed, around 84% were seen once. Trimming pared 6 bases from V and 10 bases from J, leaving 14 bases between. The CDR3 extends over 12 amino acids. The V gene's germline CDR1 is MNHEY and CDR2 SMNVEV (reference sequence). What was sequenced was peripheral blood. This rearrangement joins TRBV27 to TRBJ2-3; D possibly corresponds to TRBD2 (6 bases). The clonotype was recovered from a woman older than 75 with active or convalescent COVID-19. DNA for the CDR3: TGTGCCAGCAGCCTAAATCTAGCGCCGCAGTATTTT. Encoded protein: CASSLNLAPQYF.